The 28 T cell receptor beta chains in this list originate from one sample, sequenced in a study of spatial heterogeneity in lung cancer (dated by TCRdb to the late 2010s). Points the paper makes about the study in general: The tumor nonsynonymous mutation count correlated with the number of expanded alpha and beta TCRs within the tumor.

The sample's time point label is to be understood as: sample taken at primary tumor resection. No antigens are known for them. Receptor amplification or capture employed 5' RACE. The run used a NextSeq 500. TCRdb took the public reads, trimmed them with fastp at Q25, ran MiXCR for clone calling and kept in-frame beta chains. Each CDR3 protein appears once, grouped with its most common genes and DNA. The table for this sample lists some 6,100 distinct CDR3 sequences; less than 15% of them were counted only once. The ten largest clones add up to 10% of the sample. This sample comprised lung tumor tissue, obtained at surgery. The source of these receptors is a male donor with early-stage non-small cell lung cancer.

In this sample, this clonotype is medium-sized. Found in a library prepared for alpha chains, this beta chain is an off-target read, and its abundance has little meaning. This chain links TRBV20-1 with TRBJ2-3, with D possibly matching TRBD1 (6 bases). CDR1 is DFQATT and CDR2 is SNEGSKA in the germline V gene (reference sequence). V was trimmed by 0 bases and J by 4 bases, leaving 17 bases between them. The CDR3 runs 16 residues. The CDR3 loop is CSARDLWGQIADTQYF. The CDR3 nucleotides read TGCAGTGCTAGAGATCTGTGGGGGCAAATAGCAGATACGCAGTATTTT.

This clonotype turned up a few times. A much larger clone is a single base away; this may be a read error. No conserved phenylalanine or tryptophan is present at the end of the CDR3, so a read error is the likely explanation. The size of this beta chain means little, since it is a stray read in a library made for alpha chains. This sequence joins TRBV28 and TRBJ2-5; tentatively, D is TRBD1 or TRBD2 (5 bases each). Germline V gene sequence: CDR1 MDHEN, CDR2 SYDVKM. The CDR3 is 14 amino acids. The germline V and J ends were trimmed by 3 bases and 0 bases, with 8 bases remaining between them. CDR3 DNA: TGTGCCAGCAGTTTTGAGGGGAACCAAGAGACCCAGTACATC. Protein: CASSFEGNQETQYI.

This clonotype was seen more than once but under ten times. The size of this beta chain means little, since it is a stray read in a library made for alpha chains. The chain recombines TRBV28 with TRBJ2-7, with unresolved D. The length of the CDR3 is 13 residues. Looked up from germline, CDR1 is MDHEN and CDR2 is SYDVKM. The V and J ends lost 6 bases and 3 bases respectively, with 12 bases between them. DNA for the CDR3: TGTGCCAGCAGCCCAGGTGGGGTCTACGAGCAGTACTTC. Its translation is CASSPGGVYEQYF.

This clonotype was detected many times. This beta chain appears as a stray read in a library generated for alpha chains; its size is not informative. The chain uses TRBV5-1 and TRBJ2-3; D possibly corresponds to TRBD1 (7 bases). The CDR3 runs 13 residues. The V end was cut by 4 bases, the J end by 8 bases, with 14 bases between. Germline values: CDR1 SGHRS, CDR2 YFSETQ. The CDR3 spells CASSGGTDGTQYF. The DNA for the CDR3 is TGCGCCAGCAGCGGAGGGACAGATGGTACGCAGTATTTT.

In its sample, this clonotype is medium-sized. This beta chain lies outside the target of a library built for alpha chains; its clone size means little. J is TRBJ2-5 and V is TRBV10-3, with D possibly being TRBD1 or TRBD2 (6 bases each). Trimming stripped 2 bases from V and 5 bases from J, with 9 bases between. There are 13 residues in the CDR3. The germline V gene encodes CDR1 ENHRY and CDR2 SYGVKD. Here the CDR3 DNA reads TGTGCCATCAGTGAGGGGGGGCTGGAGACCCAGTACTTC. This translates into CAISEGGLETQYF.

By sample fraction, this clonotype is medium-sized. This beta chain is an unintended read in a library built for alpha chains; its size means little. V and J are TRBV18 and TRBJ2-2; TRBD1 agrees at 7 bases. The CDR3 has 15 residues. Per the germline V gene, CDR1 is KGHSH and CDR2 is LQKENI. After removal of 0 bases from V and 4 bases from J, the junction contained 2 bases not matched to a gene. CDR3 amino acids: CASSPPDRFTGELFF. The CDR3 DNA reads TGTGCCAGCTCACCACCGGACAGGTTCACCGGGGAGCTGTTTTTT.

In regard to this clonotype: As an off-target read in a library built for alpha chains, this beta chain has a frequency of little significance. The rearrangement uses TRBV20-1 and TRBJ2-7; TRBD1 matches 11 bases. Per germline, CDR1 DFQATT and CDR2 SNEGSKA (reference sequence). V shed 5 bases, J shed 4 bases, and the junction held 19 bases outside the gene matches. The CDR3 spans 18 residues. The DNA for the CDR3 is TGCAGTGCTGTCGATCTAAACCCGGGACAGGGGGAGTCTTACGAGCAGTACTTC. This sequence encodes CSAVDLNPGQGESYEQYF.

By share, this clonotype ranks as medium-sized. This beta chain represents an off-target read in a library built for alpha chains; its size is of limited meaning. Here the CDR3 reads CASSLAAGGGYTF. In DNA form, the CDR3 reads TGTGCCAGCAGCTTGGCGGCAGGCGGAGGCTACACCTTC. The J gene is TRBJ1-2, the V gene TRBV5-4; the D is unclear. V was pared by 0 bases and J by 8 bases, with 11 bases between. The CDR3 contains 13 residues. Germline V gene lookup returns CDR1 SGHNT and CDR2 YYREEE (reference sequence).

This clonotype is classed as medium-sized. This beta chain lies outside the target of a library built for alpha chains; its clone size means little. This chain links TRBV2 with TRBJ2-1, with 10 bases fitting TRBD2. V shed 6 bases and J 7 bases; nucleotides not matched to a gene: 9. The CDR3 consists of 15 residues. Germline-derived CDR1 and CDR2 are SNHLY and FYNNEI. The CDR3 reads CASRNPSGGWNEQFF. CDR3 in DNA: TGTGCCAGCAGAAATCCTAGCGGGGGATGGAATGAGCAGTTCTTC.

This clonotype was seen many times. This beta chain is an unintended read in a library built for alpha chains; its size means little. The chain is built from TRBV7-2 and TRBJ1-1; a possible D gene is TRBD1 (6 bases). Germline V gives CDR1 SGHTA, CDR2 FQGNSA. CDR3 length: 14 amino acids. V lost 5 bases and J 0 bases, leaving 10 bases between the germline ends. CDR3 sequence (DNA): TGTGCCAGCAGCCGGGGACACCTGAACACTGAAGCTTTCTTT. Encoded protein: CASSRGHLNTEAFF. Full variable domain (missing parts from reference TRBV7-2 and TRBJ1-1): GAGVSQSPSNKVTEKGKDVELRCDPISGHTALYWYRQSLGQGLEFLIYFQGNSAPDKSGLPSDRFSAERTGGSVSTLTIQRTQQEDSAVYLCASSRGHLNTEAFFGQGTRLTVV.

Concerning this clonotype: Because the library targeted alpha chains, this beta chain is an off-target read whose size means little. This chain links TRBV28 with TRBJ2-7; D uncertain. Trimming took 3 bases from V and 7 from J, leaving 10 bases between them. Germline CDR1 is MDHEN and CDR2 is SYDVKM. The CDR3 extends over 12 amino acids. The DNA of the CDR3 is TGTGCCAGCAGTTTTAGCAATCGAGAGCAGTACTTC. It specifies CASSFSNREQYF.

This clonotype is labeled as medium-sized. Because this beta chain is a stray read in a library intended to capture alpha chains, its abundance should not be given much weight. This rearrangement joins TRBV7-3 to TRBJ2-1; the D gene is possibly TRBD2 (6 bases). This CDR3 has 16 residues. The germline V gene has CDR1 SGHTA and CDR2 FQGTGA. V was cut by 2 bases and J by 7 bases, with 18 bases left in between. In DNA form, the CDR3 reads TGTGCCAGCAGCTTATCGGGAGCGAGACAAATTAATGAGCAGTTCTTC. It yields the protein CASSLSGARQINEQFF.

By share, this clonotype ranks as medium-sized. A library made for alpha chains picked up this beta chain off target, so its size means little. The rearrangement uses TRBV5-4 and TRBJ2-7, with 14 bases lining up with TRBD2. The CDR3 length is 17 residues. The trim removed 4 bases at V and 6 bases at J, leaving 12 bases unmatched. Germline-derived CDR1 and CDR2 are SGHNT and YYREEE (reference sequence). CDR3 residues: CASSRKGLAGVPAEQYF. CDR3 nucleotides: TGTGCCAGCAGCCGGAAGGGACTAGCGGGAGTCCCGGCCGAGCAGTACTTC.

Regarding this clonotype: Since the library was made to target alpha chains, this beta chain is a stray read and its abundance is not meaningful. This chain uses TRBV12-3 or TRBV12-4 with TRBJ2-7; D possibly corresponds to TRBD1 (6 bases). V lost 5 bases and J 4 bases, leaving 15 bases between the germline ends. This CDR3 comprises 14 residues. The CDR3 region has the DNA TGTGCCAGCAGTCCCCGGGCCGGGACATACGAGCAGTACTTC. Protein: CASSPRAGTYEQYF.

This clonotype is medium-sized (0.01 to 0.1%) by share. A library prepared for alpha chains yielded this beta chain as an off-target read; its size is of little meaning. The chain links TRBV11-2 to TRBJ2-5, with 9 positions matching TRBD2. J was trimmed by 4 bases and V by 3 bases; bases with no gene match: 6. The CDR3 runs to 15 residues. CDR1 and CDR2 (germline): SGHAT, FQNNGV. CDR3 residues: CASSFDSGSRETQYF. CDR3 bases: TGTGCCAGCAGCTTTGATAGCGGGAGCCGAGAGACCCAGTACTTC.

By sample share, this clonotype is medium-sized (0.01 to 0.1%). Being off target in a library aimed at alpha chains, this beta chain has a size of little meaning. This chain connects TRBV20-1 to TRBJ2-5; TRBD2 might be the D (7 bases). The length of the CDR3 is 15 residues. Germline V gene data show CDR1 as DFQATT and CDR2 as SNEGSKA (reference sequence). Deletions cut 5 bases from V and 3 bases from J, with 19 bases between. CDR3 DNA sequence: TGCAGTGCTTACGCCCTGGGGGGGGCTGAAGAGACCCAGTACTTC. Translation: CSAYALGGAEETQYF.

This clonotype counts as medium-sized. Since the library was made to target alpha chains, this beta chain is a stray read and its abundance is not meaningful. CDR3 in amino acids: CASSHRRLAGGGTGELFF. DNA of the CDR3: TGTGCCAGCAGCCACCGCAGACTAGCGGGAGGTGGCACCGGGGAGCTGTTTTTT. The chain carries TRBV7-2 and TRBJ2-2; TRBD2 aligns across 13 bases. There are 18 residues in the CDR3. V shed 5 bases and J 4 bases; nucleotides not matched to a gene: 10. CDR1 and CDR2 from the germline V gene are SGHTA and FQGNSA.

This clonotype is medium-sized by share. This beta chain is a stray read from a library made for alpha chains; its abundance is not meaningful. The chain uses TRBV27 and TRBJ2-3, with D possibly being TRBD1 (6 bases). Trimming stripped 7 bases from V and 9 bases from J, with 8 bases between. Germline CDR1 and CDR2: MNHEY and SMNVEV (reference sequence). This CDR3 comprises 10 residues. CDR3 protein: CASKGDTQYF. CDR3 nucleotide sequence: TGTGCCAGCAAGGGGGACACGCAGTATTTT.

This clonotype rates as medium-sized (0.01 to 0.1%). A library prepared for alpha chains yielded this beta chain as an off-target read; its size is of little meaning. This chain connects TRBV4-3 to TRBJ1-3; D gene ambiguous. The CDR3 totals 13 residues. V lost 11 bases to trimming and J lost 0 bases, with 11 bases between them. Germline CDR1 LGHNA, CDR2 YSLEER. The CDR3 nucleotides read TGCGCCGCAGCCGCAACCTCTGGAAACACCATATATTTT. Translated: CAAAATSGNTIYF.

For this clonotype: This beta chain came through as a stray read in a library set up for alpha chains, and its size says little. The chain couples TRBV5-1 to TRBJ2-2; D might be TRBD1 (6 bases). The CDR3 is 14 residues long. The V and J ends lost 2 bases and 1 base respectively, with 6 bases between them. Germline CDR1 reads SGHRS; CDR2 reads YFSETQ. The CDR3 loop is CASSLQGNTGELFF. CDR3 coding DNA: TGCGCCAGCAGCTTACAGGGGAACACCGGGGAGCTGTTTTTT.

By sample share, this clonotype is medium-sized. Within a library made for alpha chains, this beta chain is off target, and its count is uninformative. The chain employs TRBV27 and TRBJ2-7; 14 positions match TRBD2. The trim removed 6 bases at V and 4 bases at J, leaving 5 bases unmatched. In germline, CDR1 is MNHEY, CDR2 SMNVEV (reference sequence). The CDR3 runs 15 residues. This chain's CDR3 is CASRRGLAGVYEQYF. The CDR3 nucleotides read TGTGCCAGCAGACGGGGACTAGCGGGAGTATACGAGCAGTACTTC.

This clonotype has a count of ten or more. Little can be read into the size of this beta chain, an off-target read in a library designed for alpha chains. V is TRBV10-3 and J is TRBJ2-1; D unclear. The CDR3 covers 13 residues. CDR1 is ENHRY and CDR2 is SYGVKD in the germline V gene. Trimming removed 6 bases at V and 5 bases at J, with 11 bases between. The CDR3 is CAIRTPPHNEQFF. CDR3 in DNA: TGTGCCATCAGGACCCCTCCCCACAATGAGCAGTTCTTC.

As for this clonotype: Being off target in a library aimed at alpha chains, this beta chain has a size of little meaning. V and J are TRBV20-1 and TRBJ2-1; TRBD1 is a possible D gene (5 bases). In germline, CDR1 is DFQATT, CDR2 SNEGSKA (reference sequence). V lost 2 bases to trimming and J lost 5 bases, with 10 bases between them. This CDR3 comprises 13 residues. The CDR3 DNA is TGCAGTGCTAGATTACGACAGAACAATGAGCAGTTCTTC. This codes for CSARLRQNNEQFF.

By its share, this clonotype is medium-sized. This beta chain lies outside the target of a library built for alpha chains; its clone size means little. The chain combines TRBV28 with TRBJ2-1; 7 bases agree with TRBD2. This CDR3 contains 13 residues. The junction had 5 bases not matched to a gene; V was cut back by 5 bases and J by 7 bases. Germline V lookup: CDR1 MDHEN, CDR2 SYDVKM. The chain's CDR3 is CASSITSANEQFF. DNA for the CDR3: TGTGCCAGCAGTATAACTAGCGCGAATGAGCAGTTCTTC.

To note about this clonotype: Because the library targeted alpha chains, this beta chain is an off-target read whose size means little. This sequence joins TRBV10-2 and TRBJ2-1, with D tentatively TRBD2 (6 bases). Looked up from germline, CDR1 is WSHSY and CDR2 is SAAADI. Trimming stripped 3 bases from V and 8 bases from J, with 11 bases between. The CDR3 spans 13 residues. DNA of the CDR3: TGCGCCAGCAGTGAACCGACTAGTCATGAGCAGTTCTTC. This sequence encodes CASSEPTSHEQFF.

Turning to this clonotype: The junction and the germline gene differ at one end; a read error may be behind it. This beta chain slipped into a library made for alpha chains as a stray read, so its size is not meaningful. V is TRBV11-2 and J is TRBJ2-2; D is unresolved. Germline assignment: CDR1 SGHAT and CDR2 FQNNGV. The CDR3 runs 16 residues. CDR3 residues: CARSLVVWDKTGELFF. CDR3 DNA sequence: TGTGCCAGAAGCTTAGTAGTCTGGGATAAAACCGGGGAGCTGTTTTTT.

Worth noting for this clonotype: This beta chain is a stray read from a library made for alpha chains; its abundance is not meaningful. The chain couples TRBV3-1 to TRBJ1-2; unclear D gene. The ends were cut back, 5 bases at V and 1 base at J, with 14 bases in the middle. This CDR3 spans 15 amino acids. Germline V gene data show CDR1 as LGHDT and CDR2 as YNNKEL (reference sequence). In DNA, the CDR3 is TGTGCCAGCAGCTTATCAGGAGGGAGTAACTATGGCTACACCTTC. This sequence encodes CASSLSGGSNYGYTF.

This clonotype turned up a few times. As an off-target read in a library built for alpha chains, this beta chain has a frequency of little significance. The CDR3 DNA follows: TGTGCCTGGAGTGTACTAGGGACAGGGGACGAAAAACTGTTTTTT. Its translation is CAWSVLGTGDEKLFF. V usage is TRBV30 and J usage is TRBJ1-4; 10 nucleotides agree with TRBD1. This CDR3 comprises 15 residues. The V gene end was trimmed by 0 bases and the J gene end by 8 bases; junction bases not matched to a gene: 6. CDR1 GTSNPN and CDR2 SVGIG come from the germline V gene (reference sequence).